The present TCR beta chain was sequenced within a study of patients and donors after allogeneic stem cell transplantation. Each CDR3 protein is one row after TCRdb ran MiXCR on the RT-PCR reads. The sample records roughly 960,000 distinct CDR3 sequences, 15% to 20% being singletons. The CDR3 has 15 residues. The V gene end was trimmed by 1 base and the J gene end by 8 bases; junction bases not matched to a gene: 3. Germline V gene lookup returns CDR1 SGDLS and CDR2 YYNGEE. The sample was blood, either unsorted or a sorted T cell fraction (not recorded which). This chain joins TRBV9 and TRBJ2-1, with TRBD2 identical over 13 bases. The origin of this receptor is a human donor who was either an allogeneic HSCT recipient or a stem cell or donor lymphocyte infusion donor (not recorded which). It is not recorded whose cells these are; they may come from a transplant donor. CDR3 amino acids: CASSVYGTSGDEQFF. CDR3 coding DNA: TGTGCCAGCAGCGTATATGGGACTAGCGGGGATGAGCAGTTCTTC.